Listed below are T cell receptor beta chains from one sample, sequenced in a study of blood T cell repertoires in COVID-19. Sequencing was performed with immunoSEQ multiplex PCR; in TCRdb, only in-frame clones are kept and a portion is missing. The sample yields approximately 200,000 clones, approximately 90% seen once. Sequences were obtained from PBMCs or T cells enriched from blood (not recorded which). The receptors derive from a man aged 30 to 45 who had recovered from COVID-19. Each CDR3 is given with its conserved first and last residue. Each record gives: CDR3 DNA, CDR3 protein, J gene, D gene, clone size, V gene. A D gene is named only where the DNA matches it firmly. Rows may omit the clone size; those that give it use once, few, many or a size class.

DNA: TGTGCCAGCAGCCAAATACAGGGTTGGGATGGCTACACCTTC; CDR3: CASSQIQGWDGYTF; J: TRBJ1-2; D: NA; size: once; V: TRBV5-4
DNA: TGCAGCGTTGATGTTGGACAGGGGAGAGCAGCTTTCTTT; CDR3: CSVDVGQGRAAFF; J: TRBJ1-1; D: TRBD1; size: NA; V: TRBV29-1
DNA: TGCGCCAGCATGCGGGGGGCCCTCCAAGAGACCCAGTACTTC; CDR3: CASMRGALQETQYF; J: TRBJ2-5; D: TRBD2; size: NA; V: TRBV10-2
DNA: TGTGCCAGCAGTTCCGGGTTGGTTCGGCTAAACATTCAGTACTTC; CDR3: CASSSGLVRLNIQYF; J: TRBJ2-4; D: NA; size: once; V: TRBV6-2/TRBV6-3
DNA: TGTGCCAGCAGCGCGTCTAGCGGTGGGATCACAGATACGCAGTATTTT; CDR3: CASSASSGGITDTQYF; J: TRBJ2-3; D: TRBD2; size: few; V: TRBV7-9
DNA: TGTGCCAGCAGCCAAGATCTTTGGGGGGGTCCGACCGGGGAGCTGTTTTTT; CDR3: CASSQDLWGGPTGELFF; J: TRBJ2-2; D: TRBD2; size: NA; V: TRBV3-1/TRBV3-2
DNA: TGTGCCAGCAGGCACCTAGCGGCGAACAATGAGCAGTTCTTC; CDR3: CASRHLAANNEQFF; J: TRBJ2-1; D: TRBD2; size: NA; V: TRBV6-1
DNA: TGTGCCAGCACCCGGGCGGGGATCACTGAAGCTTTCTTT; CDR3: CASTRAGITEAFF; J: TRBJ1-1; D: NA; size: NA; V: TRBV5-6
DNA: TGTGCCAGCCGCTCTTCTAGCAACGAGCAGTACTTC; CDR3: CASRSSSNEQYF; J: TRBJ2-7; D: NA; size: NA; V: TRBV7-9
DNA: TGTGCCAGTAGTGTCCGGGACAGTCGATCACCCCTCCACTTT; CDR3: CASSVRDSRSPLHF; J: TRBJ1-6; D: TRBD1; size: NA; V: TRBV19
DNA: TGCGCCAGCAGCCAACCCTGGGGAGACAATGAGCAGTTCTTC; CDR3: CASSQPWGDNEQFF; J: TRBJ2-1; D: NA; size: NA; V: TRBV4-1
DNA: TGTGCCAGCAGTTTAGGGACTAGCGGGAGTATGTACGAAGAGACCCAGTACTTC; CDR3: CASSLGTSGSMYEETQYF; J: TRBJ2-5; D: TRBD2; size: NA; V: TRBV28
DNA: TGTGCCATCAGTGAGTCGGACAAGCCAGGATCACCCCTCCACTTT; CDR3: CAISESDKPGSPLHF; J: TRBJ1-6; D: NA; size: NA; V: TRBV10-3
DNA: TGCGCCAGCAGCCAAGAGTCCCGGGACAGGGACGGCACAGATACGCAGTATTTT; CDR3: CASSQESRDRDGTDTQYF; J: TRBJ2-3; D: TRBD1; size: NA; V: TRBV4-3
DNA: TGCGCCAGCAGCGCGGGACAGATTCTAGCCAAAAACATTCAGTACTTC; CDR3: CASSAGQILAKNIQYF; J: TRBJ2-4; D: NA; size: NA; V: TRBV5-1
DNA: TGTGCCAGCAGTGCAGGAGGGAATGGCTACACCTTC; CDR3: CASSAGGNGYTF; J: TRBJ1-2; D: NA; size: NA; V: TRBV2
DNA: TGTGCCAGCAGCCGAGACAGGACTGGGGCCAACGTCCTGACTTTC; CDR3: CASSRDRTGANVLTF; J: TRBJ2-6; D: NA; size: NA; V: TRBV14
DNA: TGCGCCAGCAGCTTAGATTTACAGGGGGCGAAGTACAATGAGCAGTTCTTC; CDR3: CASSLDLQGAKYNEQFF; J: TRBJ2-1; D: TRBD1; size: NA; V: TRBV5-1
DNA: TGTGCCAGCAGACCCGGACAGGCGCTATGGGAGCAGTACTTC; CDR3: CASRPGQALWEQYF; J: TRBJ2-7; D: TRBD1; size: once; V: TRBV5-8
DNA: TGTGCCAGTAGTATATCCGGTGAGGCAGATACGCAGTATTTT; CDR3: CASSISGEADTQYF; J: TRBJ2-3; D: NA; size: NA; V: TRBV19
DNA: TGTGCCAGCAGCCTTAGCGGCGCCTTAGATACGCAGTATTTT; CDR3: CASSLSGALDTQYF; J: TRBJ2-3; D: NA; size: NA; V: TRBV3-1/TRBV3-2
DNA: TGTGCCAGCAGCTTGGGAGGGTTACAGACCGGGGAGCTGTTTTTT; CDR3: CASSLGGLQTGELFF; J: TRBJ2-2; D: NA; size: few; V: TRBV5-5
DNA: TGTGCCAGTAGTCTAGGAGTCTCCTACGAGCAGTACTTC; CDR3: CASSLGVSYEQYF; J: TRBJ2-7; D: NA; size: NA; V: TRBV19
DNA: TGTGCCAGCAGGCCGGGACTAGCGGGAACAAATGAGCAGTTCTTC; CDR3: CASRPGLAGTNEQFF; J: TRBJ2-1; D: TRBD2; size: NA; V: TRBV14
DNA: TGCGCCAGCAGCTTGGTGGACAGGTCAGATACGCAGTATTTT; CDR3: CASSLVDRSDTQYF; J: TRBJ2-3; D: TRBD1; size: once; V: TRBV5-1
DNA: TGTGCCAGCAGCTTAGGGGGCGCGGACACTGAAGCTTTCTTT; CDR3: CASSLGGADTEAFF; J: TRBJ1-1; D: NA; size: NA; V: TRBV7-6
DNA: TGTGCCAGCAGTTTCACATTGTCGGGGAACACTGAAGCTTTCTTT; CDR3: CASSFTLSGNTEAFF; J: TRBJ1-1; D: NA; size: few; V: TRBV28
DNA: TGTGCCTGGAGTGTACGAGGAAAAGGGGGCACTGAAGCTTTCTTT; CDR3: CAWSVRGKGGTEAFF; J: TRBJ1-1; D: NA; size: NA; V: TRBV30
DNA: TGTGCCAGCAGCTCCGGGACAGGGAACCTCTACGAGCAGTACTTC; CDR3: CASSSGTGNLYEQYF; J: TRBJ2-7; D: TRBD1; size: NA; V: TRBV5-4
DNA: TGTGCCAGCAGCCGAAGCGGGGGGAGCTACGAGCAGTACTTC; CDR3: CASSRSGGSYEQYF; J: TRBJ2-7; D: TRBD2; size: NA; V: TRBV3-1/TRBV3-2
DNA: TGTGCCAGCAGCTTCAACGTCTTGCGGCAGGGCAGCTCCTACGAGCAGTACTTC; CDR3: CASSFNVLRQGSSYEQYF; J: TRBJ2-7; D: NA; size: NA; V: TRBV13
DNA: TGCGCCAGCAGCCCGGGACAGGGGAGCACAGATACGCAGTATTTT; CDR3: CASSPGQGSTDTQYF; J: TRBJ2-3; D: TRBD1; size: NA; V: TRBV4-3
DNA: TGTGCCAGCAGCTTGGTACTCCCAGCGGGAGGAGGAGAGACCCAGTACTTC; CDR3: CASSLVLPAGGGETQYF; J: TRBJ2-5; D: TRBD2; size: NA; V: TRBV5-8
DNA: TGTGCCAGCAGCCGAGGGGAGACCCAGTACTTC; CDR3: CASSRGETQYF; J: TRBJ2-5; D: NA; size: NA; V: TRBV11-2
DNA: TGTGCCAGCAGCCCCTCCGGGACAGGGGACGAAAAACTGTTTTTT; CDR3: CASSPSGTGDEKLFF; J: TRBJ1-4; D: TRBD1; size: NA; V: TRBV13